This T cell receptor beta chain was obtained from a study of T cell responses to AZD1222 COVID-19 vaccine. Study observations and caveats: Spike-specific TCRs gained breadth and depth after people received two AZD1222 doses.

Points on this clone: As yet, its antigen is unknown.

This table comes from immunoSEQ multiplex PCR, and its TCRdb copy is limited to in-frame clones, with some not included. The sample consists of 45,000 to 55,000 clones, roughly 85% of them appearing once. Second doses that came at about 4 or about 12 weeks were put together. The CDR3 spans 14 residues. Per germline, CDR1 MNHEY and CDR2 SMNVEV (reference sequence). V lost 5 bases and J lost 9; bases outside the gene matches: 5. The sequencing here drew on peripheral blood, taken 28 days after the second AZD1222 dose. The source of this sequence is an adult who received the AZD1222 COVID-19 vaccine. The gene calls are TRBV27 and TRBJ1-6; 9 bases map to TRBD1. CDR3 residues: CASSLRDRVSPLHF. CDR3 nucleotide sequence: TGTGCCAGCAGTCTCCGGGACAGGGTTTCACCCCTCCACTTT.